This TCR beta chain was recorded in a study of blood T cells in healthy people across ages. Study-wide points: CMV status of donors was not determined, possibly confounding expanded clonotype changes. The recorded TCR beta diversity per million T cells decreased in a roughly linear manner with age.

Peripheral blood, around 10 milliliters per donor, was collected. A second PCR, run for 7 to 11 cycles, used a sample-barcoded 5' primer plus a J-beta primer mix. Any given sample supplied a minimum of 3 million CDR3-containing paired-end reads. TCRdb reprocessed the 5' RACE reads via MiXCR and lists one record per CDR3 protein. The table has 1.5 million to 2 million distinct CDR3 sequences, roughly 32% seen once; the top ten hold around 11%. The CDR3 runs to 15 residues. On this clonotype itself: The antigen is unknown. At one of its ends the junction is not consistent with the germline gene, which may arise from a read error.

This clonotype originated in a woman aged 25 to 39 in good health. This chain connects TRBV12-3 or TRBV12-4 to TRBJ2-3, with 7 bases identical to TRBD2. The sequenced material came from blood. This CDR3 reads CASSFRLAGEDAQYF. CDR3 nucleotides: TGTGCCAGCAGCTTCCGACTAGCTGGGGAAGATGCGCAGTATTTT.